These T cell receptor beta chains were read from a single sample in a study of blood T cell repertoires in COVID-19. Repertoires were generated with immunoSEQ multiplex PCR, while TCRdb's copy carries only in-frame clones and drops some. Seen here are roughly 77,000 clones, less than 80% observed once, and the top ten hold about 25%. The sequenced material came from peripheral blood. The receptors shown here come from a man in his 60s with active or convalescent COVID-19. CDR3s include the opening cysteine and the closing phenylalanine or tryptophan. D genes are given only for firm matches. Some rows have no size entry. The others give once, few or many, or a class for an expanded clone.

j_call,clone_size,d_call,v_call,cdr3_aa,cdr3_nt
TRBJ2-5,-,TRBD1,TRBV10-3,CAIRPGQNQETQYF,TGTGCCATCAGACCGGGACAGAATCAAGAGACCCAGTACTTC
TRBJ1-1,-,-,TRBV28,CASRRAVSEAFF,TGTGCCAGCCGCAGGGCCGTGTCTGAAGCTTTCTTT
TRBJ2-1,-,-,TRBV18,CASSPPAGIRDEQFF,TGTGCCAGCTCACCGCCCGCTGGGATCAGGGATGAGCAGTTCTTC
TRBJ2-2,-,TRBD1,TRBV9,CASSTRQGGTGELFF,TGTGCCAGCAGCACCCGACAGGGGGGCACCGGGGAGCTGTTTTTT
TRBJ1-5,once,-,TRBV28,CASLRGGQVLQPQHF,TGTGCCAGCTTAAGAGGGGGACAAGTCCTTCAGCCCCAGCATTTT
TRBJ2-7,-,TRBD2,TRBV7-8,CASSPGPLTSGTSYEQYF,TGTGCCAGCAGCCCAGGGCCCCTTACTAGCGGGACCTCCTACGAGCAGTACTTC
TRBJ2-5,-,-,TRBV12-3/TRBV12-4,CASSWRGQETQYF,TGTGCCAGCAGTTGGAGGGGCCAAGAGACCCAGTACTTC
TRBJ1-3,-,TRBD1,TRBV28,CASSPSDRVGYTIYF,TGTGCCAGCAGCCCCTCGGACAGGGTCGGGTACACCATATATTTT
TRBJ1-1,-,TRBD1,TRBV27,CASSLRGGETEAFF,TGTGCCAGCAGTTTGAGAGGGGGCGAAACTGAAGCTTTCTTT
TRBJ2-3,-,-,TRBV9,CASSVANPDTQYF,TGTGCCAGCAGCGTAGCTAATCCAGATACGCAGTATTTT
TRBJ2-1,-,-,TRBV27,CASSLLGDEQFF,TGTGCCAGCAGTTTATTAGGGGATGAGCAGTTCTTC
TRBJ1-1,-,-,TRBV19,CASSIVAQTEAFF,TGTGCCAGTAGTATAGTCGCGCAAACTGAAGCTTTCTTT
TRBJ2-2,-,-,TRBV5-4,CASSSGQQNTGELFF,TGTGCCAGCAGCTCTGGACAGCAGAACACCGGGGAGCTGTTTTTT
TRBJ1-1,-,-,TRBV18,CASSPQWGPDTEAFF,TGTGCCAGCTCACCACAGTGGGGGCCGGACACTGAAGCTTTCTTT
TRBJ1-3,-,-,TRBV5-3,CARSLGSLSGNTIYF,TGTGCCAGAAGCTTGGGTTCCCTCTCTGGAAACACCATATATTTT
TRBJ1-2,-,-,TRBV29-1,CSVLGEAYGYTF,TGCAGCGTTCTGGGGGAGGCCTATGGCTACACCTTC
TRBJ2-1,-,TRBD2,TRBV11-2,CASSFLGLRGVLYNEQFF,TGTGCCAGCAGCTTCCTTGGCCTACGGGGGGTTCTTTACAATGAGCAGTTCTTC
TRBJ1-6,few,-,TRBV19,CASSSVRDSPLHF,TGTGCCAGTAGTTCGGTCCGGGATTCACCCCTCCACTTT